This T cell receptor (beta chain) was sequenced for a study of T and B cells in COVID-19 patients. Whole-study context: Blood was sampled from COVID-19 patients who were either actively infected or recovered. Study-wide points: Sorted SARS-CoV-2-responsive or tetramer+ T cells and CD4+, regulatory and CD8+ subsets were not yet sequenced. Patients with COVID-19 reportedly showed strongly skewed T cell receptor beta variable and joining gene usage. Active COVID-19 showed highly clonal TRB repertoires; recovery showed diversity and richness above healthy donors.

Each TRB amplification used roughly 220-550 ng of genomic DNA from blood. CDR3 size: 14 residues. Germline assignment: CDR1 SGHTA and CDR2 FQGNSA. Trimming cost V 5 bases and J 2 bases, with 13 bases left between them. TRB rearrangements were amplified by multiplex PCR with BIOMED2 TRB-A/B primers. In TCRdb, the multiplex PCR reads were re-called with MiXCR into one record per CDR3 protein. The data show around 30,000 distinct CDR3 sequences, about 30% seen once. In regard to this clonotype: Its antigen is undetermined.

The rearrangement links TRBV7-2 to TRBJ2-7; tentatively, D is TRBD1 (6 bases). The sample comprised blood. The TCR originated in a human donor who had recovered from COVID-19. Here the CDR3 reads CASSQQGQTYEQYF. The DNA of the CDR3 is TGTGCCAGCAGCCAGCAGGGGCAGACCTACGAGCAGTACTTC.